The entry that follows covers one T cell receptor beta chain sequence. Its antigen is unidentified. The data belong to a study of T cells after yellow fever vaccination. Study results and caveats: There was a small share of clonotypes that showed up in both the CD4 and CD8 compartments.

Synthesis of TCR cDNA relied on 5'RACE template switching, which attached a universal primer site and UMIs. MiXCR was run by TCRdb on the 5' RACE reads, yielding one entry per CDR3 protein. The data contain around 500,000 distinct CDR3 sequences, about a fifth of them singletons. This sample comprised PBMCs, obtained roughly 20 days after the first yellow fever vaccination. This clonotype was obtained from a man aged 18 to 30 who received the YFV17D yellow fever vaccine.

In DNA form, the CDR3 reads TGTGCCAGCAGCCGGCTCGTCAACACTGAAGCTTTCTTT. Residues: CASSRLVNTEAFF. V usage is TRBV3-1 and J usage is TRBJ1-1, with D hard to call. The ends were cut back, 4 bases at V and 2 bases at J, with 8 bases in the middle. Germline V gene data show CDR1 as LGHDT and CDR2 as YNNKEL (reference sequence). This CDR3 is built from 13 residues.